This is a list of T cell receptor beta chains from one sample in a study of neurological immune-mediated disorders. In TCRdb, the 5' RACE reads were re-called with MiXCR into one record per CDR3 protein. The data show fewer than 30,000 distinct CDR3 sequences, roughly 21% seen once. The source material was PBMCs. The receptors shown here come from an older woman in good health. Each CDR3 is given with its conserved first and last residue. The D gene is left open where the match is weak. A clone size is listed for some rows: how often the clone was seen (once, few, many), or a class if it is expanded.

clone size	D gene	V gene	J gene	CDR3 DNA	CDR3 protein
few	NA	TRBV28	TRBJ2-5	TGTGCCACCGCAGCGGGTGGGGGTCAAGAGACCCAGTACTTC	CATAAGGGQETQYF
many	NA	TRBV14	TRBJ1-1	TGTGCCAGCAGCCAACGTCTGAACACTGAAGCTTTCTTT	CASSQRLNTEAFF
many	TRBD1	TRBV12-3/TRBV12-4	TRBJ2-7	TGTGCCAGCAGTTCCCTCGGGGACAGATACTACGAGCAGTACTTC	CASSSLGDRYYEQYF
NA	NA	TRBV10-2	TRBJ2-4	TGCGCCAGCAGTGAGTCGGGAAACATTCAGTACTTC	CASSESGNIQYF
many	TRBD1	TRBV5-1	TRBJ2-1	TGCGCCAGCAGCTTGACTCTCAGGGGGAATGAGCAGTTCTTC	CASSLTLRGNEQFF
medium-sized	NA	TRBV5-1	TRBJ2-7	TGCGCCAGCAGCTCGACGTACGGGAGCCACGAGCAGTACTTC	CASSSTYGSHEQYF
many	TRBD2	TRBV28	TRBJ2-2	TGTGCCAGCAGTTTAATGCGGGAGAGCGTCACCGGGGAGCTGTTTTTT	CASSLMRESVTGELFF
many	NA	TRBV20-1	TRBJ2-7	TGCAGTGCTGGCAGGTTGTACGAGCAGTACTTC	CSAGRLYEQYF
many	TRBD1	TRBV9	TRBJ2-7	TGTGCCAGCAGCCCTATACAGGGGAGCTACGAGCAGTACTTC	CASSPIQGSYEQYF
many	TRBD1	TRBV11-1	TRBJ1-6	TGTGCCAGCAGCACCGACAGGGGACGGGTTATTGGTTCACCCCTCCACTTT	CASSTDRGRVIGSPLHF
many	NA	TRBV6-2/TRBV6-3	TRBJ1-5	TGTGCCAGCAGCCAAGGACAAACTAGCAATCAGCCCCAGCATTTT	CASSQGQTSNQPQHF
many	NA	TRBV7-6	TRBJ2-3	TGTGCCAGCAGCTTAGCGACGCTCGGTACGCAGTATTTT	CASSLATLGTQYF
many	TRBD1	TRBV5-1	TRBJ1-2	TGCGCCAGCAGCTTGGACAGGGGGAATGGCTACACCTTC	CASSLDRGNGYTF
many	TRBD2	TRBV11-2	TRBJ2-1	TGTGCCAGCAAGGGTTGGGAACTAGCGGGTTACAATGAGCAGTTCTTC	CASKGWELAGYNEQFF
medium-sized	TRBD2	TRBV4-2	TRBJ2-7	TGTGCCAGCAGCCAAGATGGGGCTAGCGGGAGTTACGAGCAGTACTTC	CASSQDGASGSYEQYF
many	NA	TRBV20-1	TRBJ2-7	TGCAGTGCTAGAGATCGGGGGCCCTTGGAGCAGTACTTC	CSARDRGPLEQYF
many	NA	TRBV9	TRBJ2-1	TGTGCCAGCAGCGATCAGGTAGGGGGAATCGACAATGAGCAGTTCTTC	CASSDQVGGIDNEQFF
many	TRBD2	TRBV6-2/TRBV6-3	TRBJ2-1	TGTGCCAGCAGTTTCACACCGCGGGGGTACAATGAGCAGTTCTTC	CASSFTPRGYNEQFF
NA	TRBD1	TRBV12-3/TRBV12-4	TRBJ1-2	TGTGCCAGCAGCCGAAGACAGGGAAGAAATTATGGCTACACCTTC	CASSRRQGRNYGYTF
many	NA	TRBV7-9	TRBJ2-3	TGTGCCAGCAGCCGATACACAGATACGCAGTATTTT	CASSRYTDTQYF
many	NA	TRBV20-1	TRBJ2-7	TGCAGTGCTAGAGATCGGGAACTGACCTACGAGCAGTACTTC	CSARDRELTYEQYF
NA	NA	TRBV5-5	TRBJ2-3	TGTGCCAGCAGCTTGGCCCTCCCCGATACGCAGTATTTT	CASSLALPDTQYF
many	NA	TRBV4-1	TRBJ1-4	TGCGCCAGCAGCCTCGACAGAACTAATGAAAAACTGTTTTTT	CASSLDRTNEKLFF
many	NA	TRBV14	TRBJ2-1	TGTGCCAGCAGCCAAGGTGGTGATCACTCCTACAATGAGCAGTTCTTC	CASSQGGDHSYNEQFF
NA	TRBD2	TRBV11-2	TRBJ2-7	TGTACCGGCAGCTTGCGGGAGCATGGCGAGCAGTACTTC	CTGSLREHGEQYF
many	NA	TRBV9	TRBJ2-1	TGTGCCAGCAGCTGGGGCAGCAACTCCTACAATGAGCAGTTCTTC	CASSWGSNSYNEQFF
many	NA	TRBV7-9	TRBJ1-1	TGTGCCAGCAGTACCCGGGACCCCCTAGGCACTGAAGCTTTCTTT	CASSTRDPLGTEAFF
many	NA	TRBV7-2	TRBJ2-4	TGTGCCAGCAGCTTAGAGGCAGCTTCCAAAAACATTCAGTACTTC	CASSLEAASKNIQYF
NA	NA	TRBV5-1	TRBJ2-2	TGCGCCAGCAGCGGCGCGTTGGAACTATTTTTT	CASSGALELFF
many	TRBD1	TRBV2	TRBJ1-2	TGTGCCAGCAGCCGGGACAGCTATGGCTACACCTTC	CASSRDSYGYTF
many	NA	TRBV7-3	TRBJ2-1	TGTGCCAGCAGCTTAAGTGGCGGGGATCTGCGCAATGAGCAGTTCTTC	CASSLSGGDLRNEQFF
many	TRBD2	TRBV12-3/TRBV12-4	TRBJ2-7	TGTGCCAGCAGTGATGCTCGTAGCGGGAGAGTCTACGAGCAGTACTTC	CASSDARSGRVYEQYF
many	NA	TRBV11-2	TRBJ2-1	TGTGCCAGCAGCCCCCCGAGGCGGGGCCGCTCCTACAATGAGCAGTTCTTC	CASSPPRRGRSYNEQFF
many	NA	TRBV7-2	TRBJ2-5	TGTGCCAGCAGCTTCAAAGCGGGAGAGGGGGCGACCCAGTACTTC	CASSFKAGEGATQYF
NA	TRBD1	TRBV5-1	TRBJ2-5	TGCGCCAGCAGCCCGGGTACGGACAGGGGGCAGACCCAGTACTTC	CASSPGTDRGQTQYF
many	TRBD2	TRBV7-2	TRBJ2-3	TGTGCCAGCAGCCCTAGGACTAGCGCTCCACGAACAGATACGCAGTATTTT	CASSPRTSAPRTDTQYF
many	NA	TRBV28	TRBJ2-5	TGTGCCAGCAGCCCCCCTTGGAGAAGTAGTGAGACCCAGTACTTC	CASSPPWRSSETQYF
many	TRBD2	TRBV5-1	TRBJ2-2	TGCGCCAGCAGCTTAGCGGGGGGGCCTCCGAACACCGGGGAGCTGTTTTTT	CASSLAGGPPNTGELFF
NA	NA	TRBV6-1	TRBJ2-3	TGTGCCAGCAGAGAAAGACTAGTAAGCACAGATACGCAGTATTTT	CASRERLVSTDTQYF
many	TRBD1	TRBV3-1	TRBJ1-1	TGTGCCAGCAGCCGACGGACAGGATTGATTGAAGCTTTCTTT	CASSRRTGLIEAFF
once	NA	TRBV5-1	TRBJ2-2	TGCGCCAGCAGCTTAGCCCCTTGGGCGAACACCGGGGAGCTGTTTTTT	CASSLAPWANTGELFF
many	TRBD2	TRBV28	TRBJ2-3	TGTGCCAGCAGTGATCCGGGACTAGCGTCCACAGATACGCAGTATTTT	CASSDPGLASTDTQYF
NA	NA	TRBV7-2	TRBJ2-2	TGTGCCAGCAGCCCTGACGCCAGGGAGCTGTTTTTT	CASSPDARELFF
many	NA	TRBV5-1	TRBJ2-3	TGCGCCAGCAGCTTGGGGGGGTTCGGAACAGAAACTAGCACAGATACGCAGTATTTT	CASSLGGFGTETSTDTQYF
many	TRBD1	TRBV5-1	TRBJ1-6	TGCGCCAGCAGCTTGGATGGTCGGGACAGGGGCAATTCACCCCTCCACTTT	CASSLDGRDRGNSPLHF
many	TRBD2	TRBV20-1	TRBJ2-1	TGCAGTGCTAGAGATCTAGCGGGGGGGATCAATGAGCAGTTCTTC	CSARDLAGGINEQFF
many	TRBD1	TRBV28	TRBJ1-2	TGTGCCAGCAGTACAGGGGGCGGCTATGGCTACACCTTC	CASSTGGGYGYTF
many	NA	TRBV10-3	TRBJ1-5	TGTGCCATCAGGCCAGGGGCCAATCAGCCCCAGCATTTT	CAIRPGANQPQHF
many	NA	TRBV5-1	TRBJ2-1	TGCGCCAGCAGCTTAGAGATCGTCCACAATGAGCAGTTCTTC	CASSLEIVHNEQFF
medium-sized	NA	TRBV24-1	TRBJ2-3	TGTGCCACCAGTAATTCACAGTTAGGGGAAACGCAGTATTTT	CATSNSQLGETQYF
many	NA	TRBV4-1	TRBJ1-1	TGCGCCAGCAGCCCCGACATAAACACTGAAGCTTTCTTT	CASSPDINTEAFF
many	TRBD2	TRBV7-2	TRBJ2-1	TGTGCCAGCAGAACCCCGCGGGGGGCAGGCAATGAGCAGTTCTTC	CASRTPRGAGNEQFF
few	TRBD1	TRBV10-1	TRBJ2-7	TGCGCCAGCAGTCCACCCGGACAGGGTTCCTACGAGCAGTACTTC	CASSPPGQGSYEQYF
NA	TRBD2	TRBV20-1	TRBJ2-5	TGCAGTGCCCCAGAGGTTAGCGGGAGGGTCTGGACAGAGACCCAGTACTTC	CSAPEVSGRVWTETQYF
many	NA	TRBV14	TRBJ2-3	TGTGCCAGCAGCCAAGCGGTTTGGGATACGCAGTATTTT	CASSQAVWDTQYF